This T cell receptor beta chain came from a study of blood T cell repertoires in COVID-19 (dated by TCRdb to 2020 to 2021). Context from the whole study: Samples covering the acute and convalescent phases of COVID-19 were provided by collaborators in the United States, Italy and Spain. Samples came from the ongoing ImmuneRACE study (first 160 participants) plus 1,254 subjects from 6 global collaborators. A freely available public database, intended as a resource for researchers studying the immune response to SARS-CoV-2, is where the repertoires were released. The dataset comprised deeply sampled blood TCRbeta repertoires from subjects exposed to, actively infected with, or recovered from COVID-19. The prospective study material was composed of cDNA or gDNA derived from T cells, B-cell-depleted T cells, or PBMCs. Sample metadata almost always included a de-identified subject ID, COVID-19 status, age in years and sex. Where available, HLA class I and class II types were taken from metadata supplied by the sample provider and were not determined by assay-based typing. Overall results and qualifications from the work: The amount of clinical and demographic metadata varied by source and participant and was provided uncurated.

V sheds 2 bases and J sheds 6 bases, leaving 19 bases between their ends. According to the germline V gene, CDR1 reads MGHRA and CDR2 reads YSYEKL. The cysteine opens and the phenylalanine closes a CDR3 of 17 amino acids. Only the CDR3 DNA is retained, 51 bases long and in frame from the first base. Enrolling through a virtual design, the prospective study's participants ranged in age from roughly 18 to 100 years and lived across 24 United States geographic areas. Cohort assignment in the prospective study relied on participant-reported clinical history from a screening survey and a study questionnaire. For ImmuneRACE Cohort 3, a participant was defined as recovered based on two consecutive negative NP/OP PCR tests, clearance by a healthcare professional, or resolution of symptoms. In the prospective study, whole blood, serum and a nasopharyngeal or oropharyngeal swab were collected from each participant by mobile phlebotomists. Additional blood draws and questionnaires over an approximately 2-month period could optionally be provided by prospective study participants. Before DNA extraction, blood samples from the prospective study were shipped at room temperature or frozen.

Note on this clone: Its antigen remains undetermined. Base qualities are not provided; no much larger clone lies one nucleotide away.

The immunoSEQ Assay, a bias-controlled multiplex PCR, was used to amplify TCRbeta CDR3 regions from genomic DNA. The source study handled its data this way. The number of nucleated cells in each sample was estimated from the amplification of reference gene primers within the assay. Sequence reads were collapsed and filtered to measure the absolute abundance of every unique TCRbeta CDR3 rearrangement. Productive Simpson clonality was computed per sample as the square root of Simpson's diversity index over productive rearrangements. In its TCRdb copy, this immuneACCESS table keeps in-frame sequences only and misses some clones. Where compared with another copy, unresolved V genes explain less than half of these, and the others have no known cause. That table supplies the V and J calls and clone size; D and trimming were determined from the DNA. Here the sample has roughly 350,000 clones; more than 85% occur a single time. The ten largest clones represent around a sixth of the sample.

Sequencing used PBMCs or T cells enriched from blood (not recorded which). The rearrangement joined TRBV4-1 to TRBJ2-2, with TRBD1 perhaps the D gene, on 5 matching bases. This sequence was found in a woman in her twenties or thirties who had recovered from COVID-19. The CDR3 in this case is CASSQPLRQGKAGELFF. The DNA sequence reads TGCGCCAGCAGCCAACCTTTAAGGCAGGGAAAGGCCGGGGAGCTGTTTTTT.